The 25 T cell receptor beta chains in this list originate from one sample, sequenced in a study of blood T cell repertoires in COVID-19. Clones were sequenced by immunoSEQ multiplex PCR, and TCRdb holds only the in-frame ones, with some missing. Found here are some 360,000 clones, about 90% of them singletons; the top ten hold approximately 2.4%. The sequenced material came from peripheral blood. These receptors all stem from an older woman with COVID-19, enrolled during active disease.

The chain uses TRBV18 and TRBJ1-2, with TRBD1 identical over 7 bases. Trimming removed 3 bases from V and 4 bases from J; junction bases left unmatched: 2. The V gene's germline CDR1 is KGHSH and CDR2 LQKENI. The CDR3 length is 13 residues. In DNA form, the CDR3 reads TGTGCCAGCTCACCCGGGACAGCCTATGGCTACACCTTC. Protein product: CASSPGTAYGYTF.

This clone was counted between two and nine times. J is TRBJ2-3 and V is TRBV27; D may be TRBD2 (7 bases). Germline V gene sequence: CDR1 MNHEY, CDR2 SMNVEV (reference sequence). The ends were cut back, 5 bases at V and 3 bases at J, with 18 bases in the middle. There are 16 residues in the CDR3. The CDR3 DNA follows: TGTGCCAGCAGTACGGGGACAACCGGGAGGACAGATACGCAGTATTTT. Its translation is CASSTGTTGRTDTQYF.

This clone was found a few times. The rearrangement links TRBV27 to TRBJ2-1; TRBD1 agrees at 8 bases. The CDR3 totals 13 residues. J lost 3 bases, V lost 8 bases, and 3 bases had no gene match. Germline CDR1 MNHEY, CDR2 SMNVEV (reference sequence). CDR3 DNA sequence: TGTGCCAGCGGACAGGGTAGCTACAATGAGCAGTTCTTC. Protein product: CASGQGSYNEQFF.

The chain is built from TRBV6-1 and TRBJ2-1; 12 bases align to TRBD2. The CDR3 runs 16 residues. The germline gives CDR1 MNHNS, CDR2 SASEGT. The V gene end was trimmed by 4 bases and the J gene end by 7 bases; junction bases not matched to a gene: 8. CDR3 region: CASSVSLAGGRNEQFF. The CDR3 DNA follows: TGTGCCAGCAGTGTATCCCTAGCGGGGGGGCGGAATGAGCAGTTCTTC.

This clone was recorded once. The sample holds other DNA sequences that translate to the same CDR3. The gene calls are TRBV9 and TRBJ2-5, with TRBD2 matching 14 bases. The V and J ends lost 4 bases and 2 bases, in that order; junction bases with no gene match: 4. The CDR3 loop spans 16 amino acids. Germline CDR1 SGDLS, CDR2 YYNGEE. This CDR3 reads CASSLGTSGGQETQYF. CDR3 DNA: TGTGCCAGCAGCCTAGGGACTAGCGGGGGTCAAGAGACCCAGTACTTC.

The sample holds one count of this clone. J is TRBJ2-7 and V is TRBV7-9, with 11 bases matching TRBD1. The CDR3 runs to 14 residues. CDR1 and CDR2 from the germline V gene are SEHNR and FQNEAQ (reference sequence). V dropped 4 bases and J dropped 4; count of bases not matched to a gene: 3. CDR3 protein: CASSSDRGLYEQYF. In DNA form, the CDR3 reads TGTGCCAGCAGCTCGGACAGGGGGCTGTACGAGCAGTACTTC.

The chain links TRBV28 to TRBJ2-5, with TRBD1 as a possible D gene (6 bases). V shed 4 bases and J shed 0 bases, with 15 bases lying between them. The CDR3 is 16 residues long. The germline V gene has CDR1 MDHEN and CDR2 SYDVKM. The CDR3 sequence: CASSSLGTTYQETQYF. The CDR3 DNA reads TGTGCCAGCAGTTCACTCGGGACAACGTACCAAGAGACCCAGTACTTC.

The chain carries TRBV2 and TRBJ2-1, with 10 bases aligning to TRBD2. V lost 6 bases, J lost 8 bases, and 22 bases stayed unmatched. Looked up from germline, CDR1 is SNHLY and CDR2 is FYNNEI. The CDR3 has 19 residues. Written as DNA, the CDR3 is TGTGCCAGCAGAACACCGGAACTAGCGGGGTACCACCTGGAGGATGAGCAGTTCTTC. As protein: CASRTPELAGYHLEDEQFF. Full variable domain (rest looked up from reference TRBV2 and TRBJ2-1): EPEVTQTPSHQVTQMGQEVILRCVPISNHLYFYWYRQILGQKVEFLVSFYNNEISEKSEIFDDQFSVERPDGSNFTLKIRSTKLEDSAMYFCASRTPELAGYHLEDEQFFGPGTRLTVL.

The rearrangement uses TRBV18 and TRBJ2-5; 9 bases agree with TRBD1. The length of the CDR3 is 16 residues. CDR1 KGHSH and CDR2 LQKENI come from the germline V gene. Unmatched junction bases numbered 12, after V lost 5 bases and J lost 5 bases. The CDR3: CASSAGTGILLETQYF. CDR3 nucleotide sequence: TGTGCCAGCTCAGCCGGGACAGGGATTTTGTTGGAGACCCAGTACTTC.

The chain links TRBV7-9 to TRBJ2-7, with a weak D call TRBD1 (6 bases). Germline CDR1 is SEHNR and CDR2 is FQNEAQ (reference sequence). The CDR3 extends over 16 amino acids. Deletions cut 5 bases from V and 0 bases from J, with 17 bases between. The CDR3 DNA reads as TGTGCCAGCAGCCCCGGACAAGGGGGAAGCTCCTACGAGCAGTACTTC. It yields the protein CASSPGQGGSSYEQYF.

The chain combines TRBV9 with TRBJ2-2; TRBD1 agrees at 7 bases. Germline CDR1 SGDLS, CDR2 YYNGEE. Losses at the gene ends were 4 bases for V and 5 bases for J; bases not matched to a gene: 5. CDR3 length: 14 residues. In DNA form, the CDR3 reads TGTGCCAGCAGCTCACAGGGGTATACCGGGGAGCTGTTTTTT. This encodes CASSSQGYTGELFF.

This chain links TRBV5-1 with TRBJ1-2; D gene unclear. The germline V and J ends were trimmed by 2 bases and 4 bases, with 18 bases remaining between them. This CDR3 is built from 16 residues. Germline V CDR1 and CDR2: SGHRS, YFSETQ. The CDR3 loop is CASSFSTNLYSYGYTF. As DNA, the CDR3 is TGCGCCAGCAGCTTCTCGACTAACCTATACAGCTATGGCTACACCTTC.

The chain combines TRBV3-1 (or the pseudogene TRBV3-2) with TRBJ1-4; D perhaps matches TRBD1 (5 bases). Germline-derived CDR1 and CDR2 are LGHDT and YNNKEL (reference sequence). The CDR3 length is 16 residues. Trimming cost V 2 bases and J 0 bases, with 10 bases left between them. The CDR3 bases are TGTGCCAGCAGCCAACAAGACAGTGCAACTAATGAAAAACTGTTTTTT. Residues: CASSQQDSATNEKLFF.

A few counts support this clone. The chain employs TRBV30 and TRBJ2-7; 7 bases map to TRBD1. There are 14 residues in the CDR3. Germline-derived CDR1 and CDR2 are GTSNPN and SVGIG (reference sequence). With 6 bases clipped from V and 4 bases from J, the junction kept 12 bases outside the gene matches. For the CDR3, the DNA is TGTGCCTGTACGGACGGGGACAGATCATACGAGCAGTACTTC. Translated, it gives CACTDGDRSYEQYF.

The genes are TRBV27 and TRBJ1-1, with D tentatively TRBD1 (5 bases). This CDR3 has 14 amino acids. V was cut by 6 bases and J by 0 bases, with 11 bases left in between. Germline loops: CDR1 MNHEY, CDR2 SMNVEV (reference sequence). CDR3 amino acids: CASSLRALNTEAFF. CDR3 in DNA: TGTGCCAGCAGCCTCAGGGCCTTGAACACTGAAGCTTTCTTT.

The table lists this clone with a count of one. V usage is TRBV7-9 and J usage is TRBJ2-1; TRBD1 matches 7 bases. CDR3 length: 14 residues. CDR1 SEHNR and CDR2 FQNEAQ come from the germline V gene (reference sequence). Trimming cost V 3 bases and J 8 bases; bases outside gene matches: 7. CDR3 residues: CASSFTDRADEQFF. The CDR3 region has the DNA TGTGCCAGCAGCTTTACAGACAGGGCCGATGAGCAGTTCTTC.

The CDR3 loop is CASSRQTGNTEAFF. DNA for the CDR3: TGTGCCAGCAGCAGACAGACAGGGAACACTGAAGCTTTCTTT. This chain links TRBV21-1 with TRBJ1-1; TRBD1 is the table's D call, not checked against the DNA. TRBV21-1 is tagged as a pseudogene. The length of the CDR3 is 14 residues.

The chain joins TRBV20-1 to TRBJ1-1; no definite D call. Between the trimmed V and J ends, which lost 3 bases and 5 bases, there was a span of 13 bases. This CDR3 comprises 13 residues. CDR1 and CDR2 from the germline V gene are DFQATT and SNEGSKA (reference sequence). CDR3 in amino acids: CSASSAGWTEAFF. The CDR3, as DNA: TGCAGTGCTAGTTCGGCGGGCTGGACTGAAGCTTTCTTT.

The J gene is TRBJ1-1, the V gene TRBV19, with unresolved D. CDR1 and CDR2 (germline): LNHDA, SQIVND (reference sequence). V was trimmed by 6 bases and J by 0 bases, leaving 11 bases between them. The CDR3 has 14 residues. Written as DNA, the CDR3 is TGTGCCAGTAGGACCGGAGGTATGAACACTGAAGCTTTCTTT. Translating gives CASRTGGMNTEAFF.

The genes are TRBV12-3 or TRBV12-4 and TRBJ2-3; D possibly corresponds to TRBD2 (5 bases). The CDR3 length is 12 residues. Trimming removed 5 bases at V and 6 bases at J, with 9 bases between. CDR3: CASSDRRDTQYF. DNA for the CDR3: TGTGCCAGCAGTGACCGGAGGGATACGCAGTATTTT.

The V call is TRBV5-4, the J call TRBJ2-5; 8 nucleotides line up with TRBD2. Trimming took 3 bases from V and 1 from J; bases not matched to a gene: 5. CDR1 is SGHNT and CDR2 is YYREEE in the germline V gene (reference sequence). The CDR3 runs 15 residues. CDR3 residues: CASSSKRGTQETQYF. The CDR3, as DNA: TGTGCCAGCAGCTCTAAGCGGGGGACCCAAGAGACCCAGTACTTC.

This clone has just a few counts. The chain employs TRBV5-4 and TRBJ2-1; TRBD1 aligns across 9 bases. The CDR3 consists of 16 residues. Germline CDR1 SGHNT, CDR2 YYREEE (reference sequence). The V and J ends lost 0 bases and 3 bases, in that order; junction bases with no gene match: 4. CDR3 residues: CASSLAGQGLYNEQFF. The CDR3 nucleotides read TGTGCCAGCAGCTTGGCTGGACAGGGGCTCTACAATGAGCAGTTCTTC.

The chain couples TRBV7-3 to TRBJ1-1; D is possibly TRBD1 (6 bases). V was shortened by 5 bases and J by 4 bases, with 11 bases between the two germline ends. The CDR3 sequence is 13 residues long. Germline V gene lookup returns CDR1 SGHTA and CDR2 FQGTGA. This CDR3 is CASSATGGTEAFF. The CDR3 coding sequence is TGTGCCAGCAGCGCGACAGGTGGCACTGAAGCTTTCTTT.

The CDR3: CASSLASTDRTGYTF. The CDR3 coding sequence is TGTGCCAGCAGCTTAGCTTCCACAGACAGGACCGGCTACACCTTC. The V and J genes are TRBV7-9 and TRBJ1-2; a weak D match, TRBD1 (6 bases). The CDR3 is made up of 15 amino acids. V lost 0 bases to trimming and J lost 8 bases, with 16 bases between them. Germline values: CDR1 SEHNR, CDR2 FQNEAQ (reference sequence).

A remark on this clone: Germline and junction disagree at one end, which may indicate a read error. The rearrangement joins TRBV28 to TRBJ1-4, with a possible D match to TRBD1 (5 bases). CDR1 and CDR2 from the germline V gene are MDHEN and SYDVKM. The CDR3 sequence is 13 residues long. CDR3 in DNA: TGTGCCAGCAGTTTAAGGGGAAATGGAAAACTGTTTTTT. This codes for CASSLRGNGKLFF.